This record looks at one T cell receptor beta chain sequence and its context. These data belong to a study of blood T cell repertoires in COVID-19. Study at large: The United States, Italy and Spain provided the acute and convalescent COVID-19 samples. From T cells, B-cell-depleted T cells, or PBMCs came the material, which was cDNA or gDNA.

In the source study's methods: Reference gene primer amplification gave nucleated cell count estimates. Profiled with immunoSEQ multiplex PCR; TCRdb holds only in-frame clones, not every one. The V and J calls and clone size come from that table; D and trimming were worked out from the DNA. The table lists about 210,000 clones, 88% of them singletons. Trimming removed 3 bases from V and 10 bases from J, with 10 bases in between. The length of the CDR3 is 13 residues. Germline CDR1 KGHSH, CDR2 LQKENI. This clonotype originated in a man aged 18 to 29 with active or convalescent COVID-19. Sequencing was carried out using peripheral blood. The chain joins TRBV18 to TRBJ1-6, with D possibly matching TRBD1 (6 bases). The CDR3 nucleotides are TGTGCCAGCTCACCGCAGGGGAACTCACCCCTCCACTTT. It encodes CASSPQGNSPLHF.